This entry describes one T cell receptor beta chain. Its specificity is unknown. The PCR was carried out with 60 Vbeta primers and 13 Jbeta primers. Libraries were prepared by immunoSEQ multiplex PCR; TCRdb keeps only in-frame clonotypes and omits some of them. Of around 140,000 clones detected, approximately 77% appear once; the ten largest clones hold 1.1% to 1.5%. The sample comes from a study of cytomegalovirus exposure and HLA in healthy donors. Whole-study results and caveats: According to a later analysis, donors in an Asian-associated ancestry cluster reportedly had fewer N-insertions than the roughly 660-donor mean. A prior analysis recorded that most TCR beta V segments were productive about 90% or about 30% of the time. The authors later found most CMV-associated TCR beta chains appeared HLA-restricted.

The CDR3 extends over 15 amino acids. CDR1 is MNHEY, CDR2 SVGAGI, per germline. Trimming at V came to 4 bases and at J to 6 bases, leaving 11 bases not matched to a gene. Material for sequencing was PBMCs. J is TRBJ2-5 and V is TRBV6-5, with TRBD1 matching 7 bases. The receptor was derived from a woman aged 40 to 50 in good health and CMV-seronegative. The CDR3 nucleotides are TGTGCCAGCAGTTCGACCGGGACAGCCGAGAAGACCCAGTACTTC. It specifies CASSSTGTAEKTQYF.